This T cell receptor (beta chain) was obtained from a study of CXCR3-negative and CXCR3-positive naive CD8 T cells. Germline V CDR1 and CDR2: MNHEY, SMNVEV (reference sequence). This CDR3 region has 17 residues. Notes on the study in general: Whereas both naive subsets had comparably high diversity, memory CD8+ cells had much lower diversity. Researchers report that CXCR3-positive naive cells carry more hydrophobic TRB CDR3s than CXCR3-negative naive cells. For naive cells, CXCR3-negative and CXCR3-positive subsets had similar TRBV-TRBJ usage; for memory cells, usage differed. Most assays were run on fresh PBMCs (CXCR3 expression partially decreased after cryopreservation).

The sorter processed each CD8+ T cell subset in triplicate at hundreds of thousands of cells apiece. About this clonotype itself: As yet, its antigen is unknown.

The libraries of TRB cDNA were prepared using 5' RACE with UMI labels. TCRdb re-called the 5' RACE reads and catalogs CDR3 proteins one per entry, DNA excluded. The table lists roughly 65,000 distinct CDR3 sequences, with 0.71% in the top ten. The receptor was derived from a human donor in good health. Some clones in this sample may be carry-over from other donors' samples. This chain connects TRBV27 to TRBJ2-5; TCRdb's D call, TRBD1, is unchecked because there is no DNA. The sample comprised naive CXCR3+ CD8+ T cells from blood. This sample's subset: CD45RO-CCR7+CD27+CD95- naive CD8+ T cells expressing CXCR3 (TNR3+). The chain's CDR3 is CASSPPVGQGAYETQYF.